This entry lists 26 T cell receptor beta chains sequenced from one sample in a study of untreated major depressive disorder. Here immunoSEQ multiplex PCR was the method, and the copy in TCRdb shows in-frame clones only, minus some. Among tens of thousands of clones, approximately 95% were seen once, and the ten largest hold approximately 0.32%. The sequenced material came from CD4+ T cells from PBMCs. The receptor set was obtained from a man under 40 in good health.

The rearrangement links TRBV30 to TRBJ2-1, with D possibly matching TRBD1 (5 bases). The CDR3 sequence is 14 residues long. V was trimmed by 1 base and J by 4 bases, leaving 11 bases between them. The germline gives CDR1 GTSNPN, CDR2 SVGIG (reference sequence). The CDR3 DNA reads TGTGCCTGGAGTGCTGGGGCTCCGTACAATGAGCAGTTCTTC. This sequence encodes CAWSAGAPYNEQFF.

The genes are TRBV2 and TRBJ2-3; no firm D call. There are 12 residues in the CDR3. Germline lookup yields CDR1 SNHLY and CDR2 FYNNEI. With 6 bases removed from V and 5 bases from J, the gap between germline ends came to 9 bases. Here the CDR3 reads CASSAVRDTQYF. The CDR3 region has the DNA TGTGCCAGCAGCGCTGTAAGAGATACGCAGTATTTT.

This clone was seen just once. CDR3: CASSPDVRRPQHF. CDR3 DNA sequence: TGTGCCAGCAGCCCAGACGTGAGGCGGCCCCAGCATTTT. This rearrangement joins TRBV7-2 to TRBJ1-5, with D unresolved. Per the germline V gene, CDR1 is SGHTA and CDR2 is FQGNSA. Trimming took off 5 bases at V and 9 bases at J, with 14 bases between the two ends. The CDR3 spans 13 residues.

In DNA form, the CDR3 reads TGTGCCAGCCGCCAAAATAGCAATCAGCCCCAGCATTTT. This sequence encodes CASRQNSNQPQHF. The J gene is TRBJ1-5, the V gene TRBV7-2; D remains unclear. The germline V gene encodes CDR1 SGHTA and CDR2 FQGNSA. V lost 8 bases and J 0 bases, leaving 8 bases between the germline ends. The CDR3 runs to 13 residues.

This chain joins TRBV7-3 and TRBJ1-1; D might be TRBD1 (6 bases). This CDR3 has 13 amino acids. CDR1 is SGHTA and CDR2 is FQGTGA in the germline V gene. Trimming took 5 bases from V and 4 from J, leaving 11 bases between them. The CDR3 region is CASSLQGFTEAFF. CDR3 nucleotide sequence: TGTGCCAGCAGCCTTCAGGGGTTCACTGAAGCTTTCTTT.

This sequence joins TRBV5-1 and TRBJ1-4; no clear D. The CDR3 runs to 14 residues. V was cut by 1 base and J by 10 bases, with 14 bases left in between. Germline CDR1 and CDR2: SGHRS and YFSETQ. The CDR3 is CASSLFGSSGKLFF. In DNA form, the CDR3 reads TGCGCCAGCAGCTTGTTTGGCTCATCGGGAAAACTGTTTTTT.

This rearrangement joins TRBV11-2 to TRBJ2-7; 9 positions match TRBD1. Germline V gene sequence: CDR1 SGHAT, CDR2 FQNNGV. CDR3 size: 16 residues. The junction had 11 bases not matched to a gene; V was cut back by 5 bases and J by 3 bases. The CDR3: CASSPLARDRDYEQYF. The CDR3 DNA reads as TGTGCCAGCAGCCCGCTCGCCCGGGACAGGGACTACGAGCAGTACTTC.

This chain joins TRBV30 and TRBJ1-5; D is unclear. Trimming took 0 bases from V and 9 from J, leaving 18 bases between them. The CDR3 consists of 15 residues. CDR1 is GTSNPN and CDR2 is SVGIG in the germline V gene (reference sequence). Here the CDR3 DNA reads TGTGCCTGGAGTGTACGTGGCCAGGCGGCTGGGCCCCAGCATTTT. Protein product: CAWSVRGQAAGPQHF. Supplemented by reference TRBV30 and TRBJ1-5, the full variable domain reads SQTIHQWPATLVQPVGSPLSLECTVEGTSNPNLYWYRQAAGRGLQLLFYSVGIGQISSEVPQNLSASRPQDRQFILSSKKLLLSDSGFYLCAWSVRGQAAGPQHFGDGTRLSIL.

V usage is TRBV5-6 and J usage is TRBJ2-5; D unresolved. CDR3 size: 12 residues. Trimming shortened V by 1 base and J by 5 bases, and 6 bases separated the two germline ends. Germline CDR1 reads SGHDT; CDR2 reads YYEEEE. The DNA of the CDR3 is TGTGCCAGCAGCTTGATCAAGGAGACCCAGTACTTC. Encoded protein: CASSLIKETQYF.

The chain is built from TRBV18 and TRBJ1-2, with 11 bases lining up with TRBD1. Germline V CDR1 and CDR2: KGHSH, LQKENI. With 3 bases clipped from V and 7 bases from J, the junction kept 10 bases outside the gene matches. This CDR3 is 16 amino acids long. This chain's CDR3 is CASSPASDGTGGGYTF. Here the CDR3 DNA reads TGTGCCAGCTCACCGGCCTCGGACGGGACAGGGGGTGGCTACACCTTC. Filled out from reference TRBV18 and TRBJ1-2, the complete variable domain reads NAGVMQNPRHLVRRRGQEARLRCSPMKGHSHVYWYRQLPEEGLKFMVYLQKENIIDESGMPKERFSAEFPKEGPSILRIQQVVRGDSAAYFCASSPASDGTGGGYTFGSGTRLTVV.

The chain uses TRBV2 and TRBJ2-7; TRBD2 might be the D (6 bases). V lost 8 bases to trimming and J lost 0 bases, with 17 bases between them. Germline CDR1 and CDR2: SNHLY and FYNNEI. CDR3 length: 15 amino acids. In DNA form, the CDR3 reads TGTGCCAGCCGAAAAAGCGGGTTCCTCTCCTACGAGCAGTACTTC. This encodes CASRKSGFLSYEQYF.

The chain couples TRBV4-3 to TRBJ2-3; 7 bases are shared with TRBD1. The CDR3 totals 16 residues. Trimming at V came to 4 bases and at J to 6 bases, leaving 13 bases not matched to a gene. From germline, CDR1 is LGHNA and CDR2 YSLEER. The CDR3 region has the DNA TGCGCCAGCAGCCCTGCGACAGGGAACTTGGGCGATACGCAGTATTTT. Translation gives CASSPATGNLGDTQYF.

This chain links TRBV6-5 with TRBJ2-5; 11 bases agree with TRBD2. The germline V gene has CDR1 MNHEY and CDR2 SVGAGI. The CDR3 spans 15 residues. Unmatched junction bases numbered 6, after V lost 4 bases and J lost 5 bases. The CDR3 DNA is TGTGCCAGCAGTTTAGGGACTAGCGGCACCGAGACCCAGTACTTC. This sequence encodes CASSLGTSGTETQYF.

This sequence joins TRBV7-2 and TRBJ2-1; 8 bases map to TRBD2. The CDR3 contains 14 residues. V was clipped by 6 bases and J by 8 bases; unmatched bases: 9. CDR1 and CDR2 (germline): SGHTA, FQGNSA. The CDR3 region is CASRPGGPVYEQFF. The CDR3 coding sequence is TGTGCCAGCAGGCCGGGAGGGCCTGTATATGAGCAGTTCTTC.

This clone appeared once. This chain uses TRBV27 with TRBJ2-1, with D possibly being TRBD1 (6 bases). Deletions cut 2 bases from V and 5 bases from J, with 19 bases between. This CDR3 contains 17 residues. From germline, CDR1 is MNHEY and CDR2 SMNVEV (reference sequence). This chain's CDR3 is CASSLRSRTATHNEQFF. The CDR3 DNA reads as TGTGCCAGCAGTTTAAGGTCTCGGACAGCGACCCACAATGAGCAGTTCTTC.

V is TRBV29-1 and J is TRBJ1-2; 7 bases agree with TRBD1. The germline V gene has CDR1 SQVTM and CDR2 ANQGSEA. This CDR3 is 14 amino acids long. V lost 6 bases to trimming and J lost 8 bases; unmatched junction nucleotides: 15. The CDR3 region has the DNA TGCAGCGTAGCCAGAGGGGACAGAGCACGGGGCTACACCTTC. Protein product: CSVARGDRARGYTF.

This chain connects TRBV27 to TRBJ2-2; 8 bases match TRBD1. The CDR3 extends over 13 amino acids. Germline trimming cut 6 bases from V and 8 bases from J; bases unmatched to any gene: 5. CDR1 is MNHEY and CDR2 is SMNVEV in the germline V gene (reference sequence). The CDR3 region is CASRGQGGGELFF. For the CDR3, the DNA is TGTGCCAGCAGAGGACAGGGCGGAGGGGAGCTGTTTTTT.

The V gene is TRBV9, the J gene TRBJ1-2; D ambiguous. Germline V gene lookup returns CDR1 SGDLS and CDR2 YYNGEE. Between the trimmed V and J ends, which lost 4 bases and 7 bases, there was a span of 17 bases. This CDR3 comprises 14 residues. The CDR3 loop is CASSPAGSRAGYTF. The CDR3 region has the DNA TGTGCCAGCAGCCCCGCCGGGTCCAGAGCTGGCTACACCTTC. The variable domain in full, with the rest retrieved from reference TRBV9 and TRBJ1-2, is DSGVTQTPKHLITATGQRVTLRCSPRSGDLSVYWYQQSLDQGLQFLIQYYNGEERAKGNILERFSAQQFPDLHSELNLSSLELGDSALYFCASSPAGSRAGYTFGSGTRLTVV.

Notes on this clone: The identical CDR3 is also encoded by other nucleotide sequences in the sample. The CDR3 DNA is TGTGCCAGCAGTTACGGGGGACTGCTCACCGGGGAGCTGTTTTTT. This translates into CASSYGGLLTGELFF. V gene TRBV6-5 combines with J gene TRBJ2-2; D is perhaps TRBD2 (6 bases). The CDR3 length is 15 residues. The ends were cut back, 2 bases at V and 4 bases at J, with 11 bases in the middle. Germline V gene data show CDR1 as MNHEY and CDR2 as SVGAGI.

This rearrangement joins TRBV7-2 to TRBJ2-7; D unclear. This CDR3 region has 11 residues. The V gene lost 5 bases and the J gene lost 7 bases, with 9 bases spanning the gap. CDR1 and CDR2 (germline): SGHTA, FQGNSA. CDR3 sequence: CASSVLREQYF. DNA for the CDR3: TGTGCCAGCAGCGTTCTCCGTGAGCAGTACTTC.

J is TRBJ1-1 and V is TRBV19, with D possibly matching TRBD1 (6 bases). There are 14 residues in the CDR3. The ends were cut back, 5 bases at V and 4 bases at J, with 14 bases in the middle. The germline V gene has CDR1 LNHDA and CDR2 SQIVND (reference sequence). The CDR3 loop is CASSVRGWSTEAFF. The CDR3 bases are TGTGCCAGTAGTGTCAGGGGTTGGAGCACTGAAGCTTTCTTT. The variable domain in full, with the rest retrieved from reference TRBV19 and TRBJ1-1, is DGGITQSPKYLFRKEGQNVTLSCEQNLNHDAMYWYRQDPGQGLRLIYYSQIVNDFQKGDIAEGYSVSREKKESFPLTVTSAQKNPTAFYLCASSVRGWSTEAFFGQGTRLTVV.

The V and J genes are TRBV4-2 and TRBJ1-1, with D possibly matching TRBD1 (5 bases). Per germline, CDR1 LGHNA and CDR2 YNFKEQ. V was cut by 0 bases and J by 3 bases, with 17 bases left in between. CDR3 length: 17 residues. For the CDR3, the DNA is TGTGCCAGCAGCCAAGATCAGAGGGGATCGAGGGACACTGAAGCTTTCTTT. Protein sequence: CASSQDQRGSRDTEAFF.

V gene TRBV7-3 combines with J gene TRBJ1-1; D gene unclear. V was cut by 4 bases and J by 3 bases, with 15 bases left in between. Germline values: CDR1 SGHTA, CDR2 FQGTGA. The CDR3 totals 15 residues. In DNA form, the CDR3 reads TGTGCCAGCAGCTGGTCCGGGTCTTCTGACACTGAAGCTTTCTTT. As protein: CASSWSGSSDTEAFF. Looking up the rest from reference TRBV7-3 and TRBJ1-1 gives the full variable domain: GAGVSQTPSNKVTEKGKYVELRCDPISGHTALYWYRQSLGQGPEFLIYFQGTGAADDSGLPNDRFFAVRPEGSVSTLKIQRTERGDSAVYLCASSWSGSSDTEAFFGQGTRLTVV.

This sequence joins TRBV27 and TRBJ2-3; D gene unclear. Trimming removed 3 bases from V and 4 bases from J, with 14 bases in between. The CDR3 sequence is 15 residues long. CDR1 MNHEY and CDR2 SMNVEV come from the germline V gene (reference sequence). CDR3 protein: CASSLNRLTADTQYF. The CDR3 DNA reads as TGTGCCAGCAGTTTGAATCGCCTAACTGCAGATACGCAGTATTTT.

The gene calls are TRBV5-4 and TRBJ2-7; D possibly uses TRBD1 or TRBD2 (5 bases each). This CDR3 region has 13 residues. In germline, CDR1 is SGHNT, CDR2 YYREEE (reference sequence). V gave up 5 bases and J gave up 7 bases, with 16 bases separating them. This CDR3 reads CASRPGTALEQYF. In nucleotides, the CDR3 is TGTGCCAGCAGGCCCGGGACGGCCTTGGAGCAGTACTTC.

The count of this clone is one. This chain uses TRBV4-3 with TRBJ1-4; the match to TRBD1 covers 10 bases. V shed 0 bases and J 7 bases; nucleotides not matched to a gene: 8. The CDR3 contains 17 residues. CDR1 is LGHNA, CDR2 YSLEER, per germline. CDR3 DNA sequence: TGCGCCAGCAGCCAAGAGGGGACAGGGGATGGAGGTGAAAAACTGTTTTTT. This gives the protein CASSQEGTGDGGEKLFF.